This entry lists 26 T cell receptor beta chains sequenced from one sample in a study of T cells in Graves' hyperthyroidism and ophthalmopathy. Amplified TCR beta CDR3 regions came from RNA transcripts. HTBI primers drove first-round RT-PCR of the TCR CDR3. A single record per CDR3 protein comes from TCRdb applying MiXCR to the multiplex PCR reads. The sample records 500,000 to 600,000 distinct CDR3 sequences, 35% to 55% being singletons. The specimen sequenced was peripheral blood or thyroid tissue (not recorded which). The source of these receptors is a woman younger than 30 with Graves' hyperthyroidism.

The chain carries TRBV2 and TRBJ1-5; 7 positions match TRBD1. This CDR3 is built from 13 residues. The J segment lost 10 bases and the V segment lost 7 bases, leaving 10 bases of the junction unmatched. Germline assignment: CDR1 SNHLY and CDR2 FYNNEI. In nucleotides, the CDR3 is TGTGCCAGCATTCGACAGGGACATTCACCCCAGCATTTT. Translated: CASIRQGHSPQHF.

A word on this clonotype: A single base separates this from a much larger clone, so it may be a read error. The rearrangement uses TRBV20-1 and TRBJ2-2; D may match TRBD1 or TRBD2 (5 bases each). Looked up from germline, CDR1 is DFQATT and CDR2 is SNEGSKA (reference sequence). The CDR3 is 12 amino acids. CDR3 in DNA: TGCAGTGTACGGGAAGGGAACGGGGCGCTGTTTTTT. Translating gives CSVREGNGALFF.

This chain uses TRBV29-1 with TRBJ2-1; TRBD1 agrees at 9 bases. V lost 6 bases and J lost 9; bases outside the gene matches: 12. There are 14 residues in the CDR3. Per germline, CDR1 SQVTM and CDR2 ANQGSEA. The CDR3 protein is CSVFYRGRGGEQFF. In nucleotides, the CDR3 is TGCAGCGTATTCTACAGGGGGCGCGGTGGTGAGCAGTTCTTC.

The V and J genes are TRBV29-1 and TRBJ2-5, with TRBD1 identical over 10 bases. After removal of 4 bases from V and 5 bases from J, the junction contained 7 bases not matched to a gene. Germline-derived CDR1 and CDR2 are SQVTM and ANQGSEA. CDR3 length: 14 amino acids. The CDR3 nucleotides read TGCAGCGTTGTCCGGGACAGGGGTGTGGAGACCCAGTACTTC. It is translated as CSVVRDRGVETQYF.

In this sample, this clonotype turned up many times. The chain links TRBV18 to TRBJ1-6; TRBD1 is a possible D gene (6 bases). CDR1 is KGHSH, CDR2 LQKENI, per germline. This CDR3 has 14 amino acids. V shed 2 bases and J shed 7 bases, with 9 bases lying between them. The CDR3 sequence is CASSPGGGNSPLHF. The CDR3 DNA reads TGTGCCAGCTCACCAGGAGGGGGGAATTCACCCCTCCACTTT.

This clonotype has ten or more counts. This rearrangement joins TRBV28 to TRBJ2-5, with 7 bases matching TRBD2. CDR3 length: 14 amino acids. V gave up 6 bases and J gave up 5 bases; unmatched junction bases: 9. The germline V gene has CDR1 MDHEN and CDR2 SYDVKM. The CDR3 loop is CASRLPTSRETQYF. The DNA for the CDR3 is TGTGCCAGCAGACTCCCGACTAGCCGGGAGACCCAGTACTTC.

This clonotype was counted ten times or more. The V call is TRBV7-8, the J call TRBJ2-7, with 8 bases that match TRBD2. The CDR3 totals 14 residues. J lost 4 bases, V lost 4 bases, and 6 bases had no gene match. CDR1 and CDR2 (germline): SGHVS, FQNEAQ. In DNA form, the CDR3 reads TGTGCCAGCAGCTCCGGGACTAGACTTTACGAGCAGTACTTC. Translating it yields CASSSGTRLYEQYF.

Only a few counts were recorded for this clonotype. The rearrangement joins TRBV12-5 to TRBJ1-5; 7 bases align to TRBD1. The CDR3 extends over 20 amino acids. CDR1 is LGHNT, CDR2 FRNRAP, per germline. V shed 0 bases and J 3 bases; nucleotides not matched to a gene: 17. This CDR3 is CASGLVFGTDTPQPNQPQHF. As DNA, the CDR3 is TGTGCTAGTGGTTTGGTATTCGGGACAGACACACCTCAACCCAATCAGCCCCAGCATTTT.

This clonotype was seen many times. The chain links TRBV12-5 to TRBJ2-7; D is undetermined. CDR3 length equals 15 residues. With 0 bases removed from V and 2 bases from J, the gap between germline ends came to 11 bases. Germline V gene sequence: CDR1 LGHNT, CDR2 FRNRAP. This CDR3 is CASGLVHKGTYEQYF. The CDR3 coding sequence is TGTGCTAGTGGTTTGGTACATAAAGGAACCTACGAGCAGTACTTC.

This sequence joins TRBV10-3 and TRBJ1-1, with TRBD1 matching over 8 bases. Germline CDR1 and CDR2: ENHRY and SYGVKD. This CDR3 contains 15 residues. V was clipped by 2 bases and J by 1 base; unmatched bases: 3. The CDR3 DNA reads TGTGCCATCAGTGAGCCGGGGACAGGGAACACTGAAGCTTTCTTT. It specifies CAISEPGTGNTEAFF.

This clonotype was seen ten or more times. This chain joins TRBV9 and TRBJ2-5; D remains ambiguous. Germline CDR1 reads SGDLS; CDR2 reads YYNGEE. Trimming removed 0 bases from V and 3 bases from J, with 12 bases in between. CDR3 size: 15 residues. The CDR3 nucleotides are TGTGCCAGCAGCGTAGGGGGTGGTACCAAAGAGACCCAGTACTTC. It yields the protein CASSVGGGTKETQYF.

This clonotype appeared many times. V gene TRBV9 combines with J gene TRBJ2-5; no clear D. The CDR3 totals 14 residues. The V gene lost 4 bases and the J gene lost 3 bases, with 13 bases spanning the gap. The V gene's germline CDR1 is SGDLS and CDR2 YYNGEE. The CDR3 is CASSPRHREETQYF. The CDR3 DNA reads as TGTGCCAGCAGCCCACGCCACCGAGAAGAGACCCAGTACTTC.

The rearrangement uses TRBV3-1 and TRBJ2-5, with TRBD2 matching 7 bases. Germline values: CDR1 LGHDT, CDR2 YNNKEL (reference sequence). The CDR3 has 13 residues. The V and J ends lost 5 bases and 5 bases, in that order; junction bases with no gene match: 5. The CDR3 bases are TGTGCCAGCAGCTTCGGACTAGTCGAGACCCAGTACTTC. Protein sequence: CASSFGLVETQYF.

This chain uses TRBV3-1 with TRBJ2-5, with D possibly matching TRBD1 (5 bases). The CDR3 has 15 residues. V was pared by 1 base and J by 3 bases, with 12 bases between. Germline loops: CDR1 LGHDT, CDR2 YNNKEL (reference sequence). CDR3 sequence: CASSQARTFKETQYF. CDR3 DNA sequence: TGTGCCAGCAGCCAAGCAAGGACATTTAAAGAGACCCAGTACTTC.

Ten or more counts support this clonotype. The CDR3 reads CASSTGIQGRYEQYF. In DNA form, the CDR3 reads TGTGCCAGCAGTACAGGGATCCAAGGGCGCTACGAGCAGTACTTC. The chain employs TRBV6-6 and TRBJ2-7; TRBD1 might be the D (6 bases). V shed 5 bases and J shed 3 bases, with 17 bases lying between them. Germline V gives CDR1 MNHNY, CDR2 SVGAGI (reference sequence). The CDR3 length is 15 residues.

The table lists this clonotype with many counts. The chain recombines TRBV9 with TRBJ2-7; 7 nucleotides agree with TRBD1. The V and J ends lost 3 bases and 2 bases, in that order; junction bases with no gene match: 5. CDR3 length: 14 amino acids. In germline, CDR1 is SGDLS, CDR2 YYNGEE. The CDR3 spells CASSGRDRPYEQYF. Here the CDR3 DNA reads TGTGCCAGCAGCGGCCGGGACAGACCCTACGAGCAGTACTTC.

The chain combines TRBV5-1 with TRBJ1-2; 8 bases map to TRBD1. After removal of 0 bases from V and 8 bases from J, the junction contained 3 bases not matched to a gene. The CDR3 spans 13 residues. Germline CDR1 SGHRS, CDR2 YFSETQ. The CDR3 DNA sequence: TGCGCCAGCAGCTTGGGACAGGGGATCGGCTACACCTTC. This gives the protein CASSLGQGIGYTF.

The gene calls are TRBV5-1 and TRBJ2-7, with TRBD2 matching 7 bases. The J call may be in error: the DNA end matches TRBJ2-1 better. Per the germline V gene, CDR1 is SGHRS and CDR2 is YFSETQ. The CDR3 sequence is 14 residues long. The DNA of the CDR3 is TGCGCCAGCTTCGCAGTAGCGGGCGACAATGAGCAGTTCTTC. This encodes CASFAVAGDNEQFF.

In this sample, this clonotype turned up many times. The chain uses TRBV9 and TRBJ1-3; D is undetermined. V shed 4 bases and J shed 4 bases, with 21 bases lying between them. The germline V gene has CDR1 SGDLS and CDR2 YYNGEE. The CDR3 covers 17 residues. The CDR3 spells CASSPRLLGSGGNTIYF. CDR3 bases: TGTGCCAGCAGCCCAAGATTACTGGGCTCGGGAGGAAACACCATATATTTT. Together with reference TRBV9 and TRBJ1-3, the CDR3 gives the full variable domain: DSGVTQTPKHLITATGQRVTLRCSPRSGDLSVYWYQQSLDQGLQFLIQYYNGEERAKGNILERFSAQQFPDLHSELNLSSLELGDSALYFCASSPRLLGSGGNTIYFGEGSWLTVV.

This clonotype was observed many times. In nucleotides, the CDR3 is TGTGCCAGCATCGTACAGGGTGTGGGTAATTCACCCCTCCACTTT. Translation gives CASIVQGVGNSPLHF. The chain links TRBV2 to TRBJ1-6, with TRBD1 as a possible D gene (6 bases). Trimming stripped 7 bases from V and 6 bases from J, with 16 bases between. The CDR3 loop spans 15 amino acids. Germline CDR1 SNHLY, CDR2 FYNNEI.

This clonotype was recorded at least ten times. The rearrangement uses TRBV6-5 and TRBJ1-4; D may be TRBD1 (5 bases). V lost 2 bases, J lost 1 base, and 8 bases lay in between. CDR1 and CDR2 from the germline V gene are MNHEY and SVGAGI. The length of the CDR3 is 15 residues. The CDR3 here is CASSYGGGTNEKLFF. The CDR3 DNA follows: TGTGCCAGCAGTTACGGCGGGGGAACTAATGAAAAACTGTTTTTT.

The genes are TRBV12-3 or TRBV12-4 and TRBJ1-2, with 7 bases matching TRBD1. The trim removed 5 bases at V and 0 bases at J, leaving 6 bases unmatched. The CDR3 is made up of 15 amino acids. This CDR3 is CASSDRDRANYGYTF. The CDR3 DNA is TGTGCCAGCAGTGACAGGGATCGGGCTAACTATGGCTACACCTTC.

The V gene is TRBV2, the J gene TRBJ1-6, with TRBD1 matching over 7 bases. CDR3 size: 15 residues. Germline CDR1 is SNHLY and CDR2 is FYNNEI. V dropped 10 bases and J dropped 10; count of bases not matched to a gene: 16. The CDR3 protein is CATTNKDRVNSPLHF. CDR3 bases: TGTGCCACCACGAACAAAGACAGGGTCAACTCACCCCTCCACTTT.

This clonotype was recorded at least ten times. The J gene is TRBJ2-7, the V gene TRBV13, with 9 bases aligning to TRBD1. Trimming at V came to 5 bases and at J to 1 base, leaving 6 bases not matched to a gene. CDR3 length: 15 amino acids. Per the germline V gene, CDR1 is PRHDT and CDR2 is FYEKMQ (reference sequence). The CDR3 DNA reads TGTGCCAGCAGCGCCACCGGGACAGGGTCCTACGAGCAGTACTTC. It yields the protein CASSATGTGSYEQYF.

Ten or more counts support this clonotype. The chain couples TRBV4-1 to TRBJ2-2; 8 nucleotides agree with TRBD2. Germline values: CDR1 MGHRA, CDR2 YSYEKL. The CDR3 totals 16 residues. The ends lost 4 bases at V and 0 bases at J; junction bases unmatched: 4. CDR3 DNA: TGCGCCAGCAGCCTCTCGGGGGGGCCGAACACCGGGGAGCTGTTTTTT. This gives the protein CASSLSGGPNTGELFF.

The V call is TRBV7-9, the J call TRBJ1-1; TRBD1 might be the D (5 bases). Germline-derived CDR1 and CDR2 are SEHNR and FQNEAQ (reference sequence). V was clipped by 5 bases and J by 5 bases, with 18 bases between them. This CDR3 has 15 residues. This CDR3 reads CASSPTGAGRTEAFF. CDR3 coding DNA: TGTGCCAGCAGCCCGACCGGGGCAGGGCGAACTGAAGCTTTCTTT.